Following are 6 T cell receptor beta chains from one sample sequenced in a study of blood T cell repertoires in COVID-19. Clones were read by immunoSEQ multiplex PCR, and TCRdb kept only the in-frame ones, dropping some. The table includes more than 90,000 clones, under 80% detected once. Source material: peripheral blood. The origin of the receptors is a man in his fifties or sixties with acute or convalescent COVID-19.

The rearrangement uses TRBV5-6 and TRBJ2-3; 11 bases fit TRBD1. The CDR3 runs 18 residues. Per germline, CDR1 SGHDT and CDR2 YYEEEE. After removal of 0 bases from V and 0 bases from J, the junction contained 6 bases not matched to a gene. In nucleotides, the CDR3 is TGTGCCAGCAGCTTGGAGGGGACAGGGGGAAGTAGCACAGATACGCAGTATTTT. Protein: CASSLEGTGGSSTDTQYF.

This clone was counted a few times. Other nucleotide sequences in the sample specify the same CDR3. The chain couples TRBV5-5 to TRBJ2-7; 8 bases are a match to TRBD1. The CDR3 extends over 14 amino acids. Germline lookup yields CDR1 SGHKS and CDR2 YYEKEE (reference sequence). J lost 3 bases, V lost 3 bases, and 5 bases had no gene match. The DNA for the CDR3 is TGTGCCAGCAGCTCGGGACAGGCCAACTACGAGCAGTACTTC. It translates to CASSSGQANYEQYF. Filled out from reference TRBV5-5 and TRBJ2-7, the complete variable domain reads DAGVTQSPTHLIKTRGQQVTLRCSPISGHKSVSWYQQVLGQGPQFIFQYYEKEERGRGNFPDRFSARQFPNYSSELNVNALLLGDSALYLCASSSGQANYEQYFGPGTRLTVT.

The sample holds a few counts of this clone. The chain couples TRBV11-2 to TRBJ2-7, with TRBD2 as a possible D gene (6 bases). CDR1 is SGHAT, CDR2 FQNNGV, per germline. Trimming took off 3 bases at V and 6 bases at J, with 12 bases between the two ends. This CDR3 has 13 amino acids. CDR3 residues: CASSFAGSGEQYF. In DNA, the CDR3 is TGTGCCAGCAGCTTCGCGGGGTCGGGCGAGCAGTACTTC.

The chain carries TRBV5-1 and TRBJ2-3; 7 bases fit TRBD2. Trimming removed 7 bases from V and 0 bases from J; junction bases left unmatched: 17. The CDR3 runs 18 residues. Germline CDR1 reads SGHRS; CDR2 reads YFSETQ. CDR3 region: CASSSRDYPTTSTDTQYF. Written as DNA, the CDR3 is TGCGCCAGCTCCAGCCGGGACTACCCAACAACTAGCACAGATACGCAGTATTTT.

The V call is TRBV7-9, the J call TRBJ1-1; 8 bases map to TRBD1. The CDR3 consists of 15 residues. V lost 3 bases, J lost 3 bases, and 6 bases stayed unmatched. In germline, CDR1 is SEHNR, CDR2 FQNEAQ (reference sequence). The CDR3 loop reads CASSFQGAGDTEAFF. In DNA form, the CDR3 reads TGTGCCAGCAGCTTTCAGGGGGCGGGAGACACTGAAGCTTTCTTT.

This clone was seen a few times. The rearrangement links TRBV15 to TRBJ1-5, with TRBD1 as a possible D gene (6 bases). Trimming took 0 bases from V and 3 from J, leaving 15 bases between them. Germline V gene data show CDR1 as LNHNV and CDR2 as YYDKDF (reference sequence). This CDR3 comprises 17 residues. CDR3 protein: CATSRDGSRGPNQPQHF. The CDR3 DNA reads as TGTGCCACCAGCAGAGATGGTAGCAGGGGCCCCAATCAGCCCCAGCATTTT. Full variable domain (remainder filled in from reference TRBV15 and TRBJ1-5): DAMVIQNPRYQVTQFGKPVTLSCSQTLNHNVMYWYQQKSSQAPKLLFHYYDKDFNNEADTPDNFQSRRPNTSFCFLDIRSPGLGDTAMYLCATSRDGSRGPNQPQHFGDGTRLSIL.